A selection of T cell receptor beta chains follows, all from one sample in a study of cytomegalovirus exposure and HLA in healthy donors. Method: immunoSEQ multiplex PCR; TCRdb's copy keeps in-frame clones and lacks some. This sample's clone table lists 150,000 to 200,000 clones. The sample comprised PBMCs. All receptors come from a woman aged 55-69 years in good health and CMV-seronegative. Both conserved end residues are part of each CDR3. The order of the fields is CDR3 protein, V gene.

CASSVPTGGANEQFF	TRBV9
CASSPRGQKNSTSYEQYF	TRBV18
CASSIGRGRTEAFF	TRBV19
CASTQRQGENEQYF	TRBV6-1
CASSLRRQGSNSPLHF	TRBV27
CASSLLRSGEFPGTDTQYF	TRBV5-1
CASGLVLVAGLQETQYF	TRBV12-5
CASQSGASPEAFF	TRBV27
CASRTLGARYNEQFF	TRBV6-1
CASSGGSDNQPQHF	TRBV4-2
CASSFTSYNEQFF	TRBV5-1
CASRCPGRGGNSPLHF	TRBV25-1
CASSHGSGYNEQFF	TRBV14
CSVEDQAGGFSPQFF	TRBV29-1
CASSLGGAGNTIYF	TRBV5-6
CASRQTAGDRGSPLHF	TRBV5-1
CASSLSGDPADAEAFF	TRBV5-1